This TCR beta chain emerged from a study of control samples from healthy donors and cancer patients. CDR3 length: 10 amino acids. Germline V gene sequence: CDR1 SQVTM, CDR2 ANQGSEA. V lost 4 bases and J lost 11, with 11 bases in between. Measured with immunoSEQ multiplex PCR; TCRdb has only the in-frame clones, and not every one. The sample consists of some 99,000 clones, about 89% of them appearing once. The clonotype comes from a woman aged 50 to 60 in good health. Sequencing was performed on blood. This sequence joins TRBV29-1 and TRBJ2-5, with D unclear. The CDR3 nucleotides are TGCAGCGTTGGCGTGGAGTGGCAGTACTTC. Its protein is CSVGVEWQYF.